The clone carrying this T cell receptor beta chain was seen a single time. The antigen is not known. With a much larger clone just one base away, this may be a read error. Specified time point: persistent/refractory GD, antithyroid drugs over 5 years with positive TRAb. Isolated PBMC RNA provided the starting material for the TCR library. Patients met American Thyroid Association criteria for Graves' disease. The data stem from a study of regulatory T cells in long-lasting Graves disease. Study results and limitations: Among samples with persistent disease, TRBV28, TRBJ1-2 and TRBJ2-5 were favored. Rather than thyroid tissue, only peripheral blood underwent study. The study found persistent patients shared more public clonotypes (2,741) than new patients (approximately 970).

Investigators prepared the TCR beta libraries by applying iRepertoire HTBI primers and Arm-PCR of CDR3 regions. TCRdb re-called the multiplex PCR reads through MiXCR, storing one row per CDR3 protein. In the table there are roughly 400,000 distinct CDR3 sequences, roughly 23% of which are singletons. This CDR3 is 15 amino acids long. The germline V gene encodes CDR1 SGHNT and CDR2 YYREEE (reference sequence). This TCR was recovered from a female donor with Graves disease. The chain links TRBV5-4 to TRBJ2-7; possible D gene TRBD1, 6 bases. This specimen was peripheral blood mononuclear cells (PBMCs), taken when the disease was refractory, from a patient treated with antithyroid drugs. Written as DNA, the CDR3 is TGTGTCAGCAGTTCCAGGGGCCGCACATCCTACGAGCAGTACTTC. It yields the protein CVSSSRGRTSYEQYF.